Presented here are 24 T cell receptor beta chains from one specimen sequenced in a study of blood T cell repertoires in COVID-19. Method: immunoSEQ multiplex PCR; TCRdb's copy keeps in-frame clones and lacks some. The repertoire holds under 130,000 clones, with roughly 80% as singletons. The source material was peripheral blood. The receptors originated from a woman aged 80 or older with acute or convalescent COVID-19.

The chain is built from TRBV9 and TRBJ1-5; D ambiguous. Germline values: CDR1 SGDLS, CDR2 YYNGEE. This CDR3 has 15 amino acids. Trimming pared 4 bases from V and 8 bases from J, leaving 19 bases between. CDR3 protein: CASSFRGEKEEPQHF. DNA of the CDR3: TGTGCCAGCAGCTTCCGTGGGGAGAAAGAGGAGCCCCAGCATTTT.

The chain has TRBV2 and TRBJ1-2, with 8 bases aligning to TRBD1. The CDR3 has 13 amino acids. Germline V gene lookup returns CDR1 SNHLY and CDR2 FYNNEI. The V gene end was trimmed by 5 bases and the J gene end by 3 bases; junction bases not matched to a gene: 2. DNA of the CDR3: TGTGCCAGCAGTTCGGACAGGGACTATGGCTACACCTTC. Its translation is CASSSDRDYGYTF.

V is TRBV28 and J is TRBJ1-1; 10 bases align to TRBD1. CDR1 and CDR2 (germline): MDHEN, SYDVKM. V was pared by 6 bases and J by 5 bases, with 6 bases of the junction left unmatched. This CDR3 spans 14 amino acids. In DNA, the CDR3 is TGTGCCAGCAGACCGGGACAGGGGACGACTGAAGCTTTCTTT. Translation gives CASRPGQGTTEAFF.

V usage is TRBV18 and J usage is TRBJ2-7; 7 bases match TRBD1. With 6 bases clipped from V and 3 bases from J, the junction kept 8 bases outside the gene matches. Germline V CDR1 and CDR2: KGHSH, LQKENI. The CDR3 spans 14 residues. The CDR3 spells CASSRTTGVYEQYV. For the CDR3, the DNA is TGTGCCAGCTCCCGTACAACAGGGGTCTACGAGCAGTACGTC.

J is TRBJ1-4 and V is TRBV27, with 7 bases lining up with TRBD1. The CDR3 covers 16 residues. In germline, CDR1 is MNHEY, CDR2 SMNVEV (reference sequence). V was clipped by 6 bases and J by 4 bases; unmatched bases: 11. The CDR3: CASSSRVGQVNEKLFF. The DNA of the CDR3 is TGTGCCAGCAGCTCACGCGTAGGACAGGTTAATGAAAAACTGTTTTTT.

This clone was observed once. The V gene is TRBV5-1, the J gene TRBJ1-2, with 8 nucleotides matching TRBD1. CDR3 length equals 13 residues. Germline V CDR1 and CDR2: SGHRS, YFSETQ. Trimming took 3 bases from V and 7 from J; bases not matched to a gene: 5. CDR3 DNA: TGCGCCAGCAGCTACGGACAGGGCCCTGGCTACACCTTC. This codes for CASSYGQGPGYTF.

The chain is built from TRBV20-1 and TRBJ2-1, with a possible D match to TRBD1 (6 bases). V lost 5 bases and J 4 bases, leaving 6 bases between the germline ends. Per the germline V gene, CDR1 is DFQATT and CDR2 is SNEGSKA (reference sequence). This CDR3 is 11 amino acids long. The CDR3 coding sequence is TGCAGTGCTGACAGGTACAATGAGCAGTTCTTC. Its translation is CSADRYNEQFF.

CDR3 region: CASSAGTGDEQYV. CDR3 DNA: TGTGCCAGCAGCGCCGGGACAGGGGACGAGCAGTACGTC. This chain joins TRBV7-2 and TRBJ2-7, with 10 bases identical to TRBD1. The CDR3 has 13 amino acids. J gave up 5 bases and V 5 bases, and 3 bases lay outside the gene matches. Germline values: CDR1 SGHTA, CDR2 FQGNSA.

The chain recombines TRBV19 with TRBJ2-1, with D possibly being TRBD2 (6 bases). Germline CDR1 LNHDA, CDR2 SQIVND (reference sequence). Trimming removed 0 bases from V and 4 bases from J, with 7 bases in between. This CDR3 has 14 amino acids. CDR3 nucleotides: TGTGCCAGTAGTATAGATAGCGGTTACAATGAGCAGTTCTTC. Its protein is CASSIDSGYNEQFF.

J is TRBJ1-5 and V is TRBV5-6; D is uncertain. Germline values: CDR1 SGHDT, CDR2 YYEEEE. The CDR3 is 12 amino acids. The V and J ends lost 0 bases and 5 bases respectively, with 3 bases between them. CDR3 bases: TGTGCCAGCAGCTTGGTCGATCAGCCCCAGCATTTT. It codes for CASSLVDQPQHF. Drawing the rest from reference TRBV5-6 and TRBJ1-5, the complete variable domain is DAGVTQSPTHLIKTRGQQVTLRCSPKSGHDTVSWYQQALGQGPQFIFQYYEEEERQRGNFPDRFSGHQFPNYSSELNVNALLLGDSALYLCASSLVDQPQHFGDGTRLSIL.

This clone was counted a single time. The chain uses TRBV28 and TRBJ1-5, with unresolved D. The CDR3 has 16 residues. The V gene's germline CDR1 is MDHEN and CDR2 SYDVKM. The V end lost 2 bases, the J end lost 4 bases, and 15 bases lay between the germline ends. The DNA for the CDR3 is TGTGCCAGCAGTTTAACTTGGTCGGAGCGTAATCAGCCCCAGCATTTT. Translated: CASSLTWSERNQPQHF.

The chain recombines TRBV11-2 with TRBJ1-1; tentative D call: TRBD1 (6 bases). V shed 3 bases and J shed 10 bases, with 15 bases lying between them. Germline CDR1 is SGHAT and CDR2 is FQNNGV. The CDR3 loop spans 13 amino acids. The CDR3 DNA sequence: TGTGCCAGCAGCTTGGAGCGACAGGAGCGAGCTTTCTTT. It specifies CASSLERQERAFF.

The CDR3 coding sequence is TGTGCCAGCAGTTACGGGCAGGCCACTAATCAGCCCCAGCATTTT. As protein: CASSYGQATNQPQHF. The J gene is TRBJ1-5, the V gene TRBV6-2 or TRBV6-3; D is uncertain. Germline loops: CDR1 MNHEY, CDR2 SVGEGT. The CDR3 is made up of 15 amino acids. Trimming took 2 bases from V and 4 from J, leaving 12 bases between them.

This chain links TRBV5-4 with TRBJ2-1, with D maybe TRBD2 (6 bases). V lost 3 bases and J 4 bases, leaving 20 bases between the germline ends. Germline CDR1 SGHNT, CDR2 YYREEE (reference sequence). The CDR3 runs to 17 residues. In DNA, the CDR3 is TGTGCCAGCAGCTCTTTTTTTGGCGGGAAGAGGTACAATGAGCAGTTCTTC. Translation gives CASSSFFGGKRYNEQFF.

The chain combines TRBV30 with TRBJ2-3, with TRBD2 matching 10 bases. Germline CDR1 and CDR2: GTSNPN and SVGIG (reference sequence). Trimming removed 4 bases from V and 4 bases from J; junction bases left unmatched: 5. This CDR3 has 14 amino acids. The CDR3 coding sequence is TGTGCCTGGAAGGGAGCGGGAGGGCCAGATACGCAGTATTTT. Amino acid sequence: CAWKGAGGPDTQYF.

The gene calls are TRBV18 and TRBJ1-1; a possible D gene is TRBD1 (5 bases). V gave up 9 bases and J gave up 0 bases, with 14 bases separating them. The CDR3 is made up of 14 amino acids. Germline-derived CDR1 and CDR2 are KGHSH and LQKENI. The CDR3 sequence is CASSGLDMNTEAFF. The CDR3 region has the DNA TGTGCCAGTTCGGGACTCGACATGAACACTGAAGCTTTCTTT.

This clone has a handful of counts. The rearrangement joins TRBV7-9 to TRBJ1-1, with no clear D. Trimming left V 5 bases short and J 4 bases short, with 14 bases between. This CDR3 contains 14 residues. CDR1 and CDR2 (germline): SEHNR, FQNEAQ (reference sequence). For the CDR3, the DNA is TGTGCCAGCAGCACAGCGGGCAGTGGCACTGAAGCTTTCTTT. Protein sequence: CASSTAGSGTEAFF.

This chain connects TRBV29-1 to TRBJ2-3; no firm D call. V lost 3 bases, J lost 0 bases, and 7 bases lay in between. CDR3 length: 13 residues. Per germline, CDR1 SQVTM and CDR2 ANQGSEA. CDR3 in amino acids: CSVDDGSTDTQYF. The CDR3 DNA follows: TGCAGCGTTGACGACGGGAGCACAGATACGCAGTATTTT.

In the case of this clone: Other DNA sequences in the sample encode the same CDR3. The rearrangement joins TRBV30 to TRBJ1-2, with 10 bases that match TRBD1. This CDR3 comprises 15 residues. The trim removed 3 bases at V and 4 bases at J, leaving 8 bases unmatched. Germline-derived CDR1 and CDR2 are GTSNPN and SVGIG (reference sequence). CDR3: CAWRGGQGPAYGYTF. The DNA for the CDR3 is TGTGCCTGGAGGGGGGGACAGGGGCCAGCCTATGGCTACACCTTC. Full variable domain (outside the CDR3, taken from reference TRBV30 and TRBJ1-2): SQTIHQWPATLVQPVGSPLSLECTVEGTSNPNLYWYRQAAGRGLQLLFYSVGIGQISSEVPQNLSASRPQDRQFILSSKKLLLSDSGFYLCAWRGGQGPAYGYTFGSGTRLTVV.

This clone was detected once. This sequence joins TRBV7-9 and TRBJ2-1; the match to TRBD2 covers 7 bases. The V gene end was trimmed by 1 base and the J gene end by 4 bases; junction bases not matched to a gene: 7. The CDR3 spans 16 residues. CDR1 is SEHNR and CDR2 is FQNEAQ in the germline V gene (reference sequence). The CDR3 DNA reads TGTGCCAGCAGCTTAGGGCGGGAGAATATGTACAATGAGCAGTTCTTC. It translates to CASSLGRENMYNEQFF.

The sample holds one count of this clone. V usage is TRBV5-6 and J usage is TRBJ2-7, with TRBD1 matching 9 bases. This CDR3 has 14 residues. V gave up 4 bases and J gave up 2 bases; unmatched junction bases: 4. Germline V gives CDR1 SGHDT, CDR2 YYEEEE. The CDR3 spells CASSARTGAYEQYV. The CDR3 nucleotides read TGTGCCAGCAGCGCTCGGACAGGGGCCTACGAGCAGTACGTC.

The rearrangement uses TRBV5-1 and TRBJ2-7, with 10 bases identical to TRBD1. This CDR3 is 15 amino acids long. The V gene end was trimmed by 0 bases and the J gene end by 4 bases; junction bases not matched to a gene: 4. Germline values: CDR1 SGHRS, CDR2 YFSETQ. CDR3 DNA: TGCGCCAGCAGCTTGGAGACAGGGGGCAGGTACGAGCAGTACTTC. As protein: CASSLETGGRYEQYF.

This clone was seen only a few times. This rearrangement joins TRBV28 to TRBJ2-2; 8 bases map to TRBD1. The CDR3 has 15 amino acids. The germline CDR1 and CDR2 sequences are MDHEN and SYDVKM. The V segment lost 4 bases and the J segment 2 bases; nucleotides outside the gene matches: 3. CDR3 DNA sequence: TGTGCCAGCAGTTCAGGGGGCGTAAACACCGGGGAGCTGTTTTTT. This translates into CASSSGGVNTGELFF.

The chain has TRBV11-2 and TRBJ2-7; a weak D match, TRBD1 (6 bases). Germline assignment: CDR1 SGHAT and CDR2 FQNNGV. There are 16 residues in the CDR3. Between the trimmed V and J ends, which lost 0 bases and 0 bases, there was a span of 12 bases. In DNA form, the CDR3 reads TGTGCCAGCAGCTTAGATCCGAGGACAGCCTCCTACGAGCAGTACTTC. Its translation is CASSLDPRTASYEQYF.